These T cell receptor beta chains were read from a single sample in a study of blood T cell repertoires in COVID-19. This table comes from immunoSEQ multiplex PCR, and its TCRdb copy is limited to in-frame clones, with some not included. The table records some 45,000 clones, about 90% of them present only once. The specimen sequenced was peripheral blood. Every receptor here comes from a human donor in a cohort sampled during active COVID-19. CDR3s include the opening cysteine and the closing phenylalanine or tryptophan. Fields, in order: V gene, J gene, D gene, clone size, CDR3 protein, CDR3 DNA. A D gene is named only where the DNA matches it firmly. Clone size is not always given. Where it is, it says once, few, many or a class for expanded clones.

TRBV6-2/TRBV6-3,TRBJ2-7,TRBD2,.,CASSYSGGPTYEQYF,TGTGCCAGCAGTTATAGCGGGGGCCCTACCTACGAGCAGTACTTC
TRBV6-5,TRBJ1-2,TRBD1,.,CASRQGAEGGYTF,TGTGCCAGCAGACAGGGGGCTGAGGGTGGCTACACCTTC
TRBV6-5,TRBJ2-3,.,.,CASSSGSATQYF,TGTGCCAGCAGCTCGGGGAGCGCTACGCAGTATTTT
TRBV2,TRBJ2-7,TRBD1,.,CASSDRTGGKNEQYF,TGTGCCAGCAGTGATAGGACAGGGGGAAAGAACGAGCAGTACTTC
TRBV7-9,TRBJ2-7,.,few,CASSLAGRVYEQYF,TGTGCCAGCAGCTTAGCGGGCAGGGTCTACGAGCAGTACTTC
TRBV3-1/TRBV3-2,TRBJ1-2,TRBD1,.,CASSRTGSGYGYTF,TGTGCCAGCAGCCGGACAGGCTCCGGCTATGGCTACACCTTC
TRBV6-5,TRBJ2-3,TRBD1,.,CASSYSGGRSTDTQYF,TGTGCCAGCAGTTACTCAGGGGGCCGGAGCACAGATACGCAGTATTTT
TRBV29-1,TRBJ1-3,.,.,CSVWGLRGNTIYF,TGCAGCGTCTGGGGGCTGCGGGGAAACACCATATATTTT
TRBV9,TRBJ2-1,TRBD2,.,CASSGAGGDNEQFF,TGTGCCAGCAGCGGCGCGGGGGGGGACAATGAGCAGTTCTTC
TRBV9,TRBJ2-2,.,.,CASSVDRGGTGELFF,TGTGCCAGCAGCGTAGACAGGGGAGGCACCGGGGAGCTGTTTTTT
TRBV2,TRBJ2-3,TRBD2,.,CASSEWLAGGPDTQYF,TGTGCCAGCAGTGAATGGCTAGCGGGGGGCCCAGATACGCAGTATTTT
TRBV15,TRBJ2-7,.,.,CATSRDRDWGHEQYF,TGTGCCACCAGCAGAGATAGGGACTGGGGTCACGAGCAGTACTTC
TRBV9,TRBJ2-2,.,few,CASSAPGSPRLELFF,TGTGCCAGCAGCGCCCCCGGGTCACCCCGCCTGGAGCTGTTTTTT
TRBV5-6,TRBJ2-5,.,.,CASSFRYQETQYF,TGTGCCAGCAGCTTCAGGTACCAAGAGACCCAGTACTTC
TRBV2,TRBJ2-7,.,.,CASAWQVNYEQYF,TGTGCCAGCGCCTGGCAGGTGAACTACGAGCAGTACTTC
TRBV29-1,TRBJ1-2,.,.,CSVGGGARGYTF,TGCAGCGTTGGAGGTGGGGCGCGGGGCTACACCTTC
TRBV24-1,TRBJ2-5,.,.,CATSSQYEETQYF,TGTGCCACCAGCTCGCAGTATGAAGAGACCCAGTACTTC
TRBV4-3,TRBJ2-7,.,.,CASSQDLVGRITYEQYF,TGCGCCAGCAGCCAAGATCTGGTAGGCAGGATCACCTACGAGCAGTACTTC
TRBV7-9,TRBJ2-5,.,.,CASSPPYGETQYF,TGTGCCAGCAGCCCCCCCTACGGGGAGACCCAGTACTTC
TRBV19,TRBJ2-7,.,.,CASSAGRVGEQYF,TGTGCCAGTAGTGCGGGACGGGTTGGCGAGCAGTACTTC
TRBV3-1/TRBV3-2,TRBJ1-1,.,.,CASSQFGHEAFF,TGTGCCAGCAGCCAATTTGGACATGAAGCTTTCTTT
TRBV4-3,TRBJ2-7,.,.,CASSQDTVQGGSYEQYF,TGCGCCAGCAGCCAAGATACGGTCCAGGGCGGCTCCTACGAGCAGTACTTC
TRBV5-3,TRBJ2-2,TRBD1,.,CARSRGTGTGELFF,TGTGCCAGAAGCCGAGGGACAGGCACCGGGGAGCTGTTTTTT
TRBV27,TRBJ1-1,TRBD1,.,CASRSWGQGYTEAFF,TGTGCCAGCAGGTCTTGGGGACAGGGTTACACTGAAGCTTTCTTT
TRBV24-1,TRBJ2-3,TRBD1,.,CATSDGQGAKDTQYF,TGTGCCACCAGTGACGGACAGGGGGCCAAAGATACGCAGTATTTT
TRBV27,TRBJ2-5,.,.,CASSSQGSRETQYF,TGTGCCAGCAGTTCACAGGGCTCCAGAGAGACCCAGTACTTC
TRBV2,TRBJ2-5,TRBD2,.,CASSWTGGETQYF,TGTGCCAGCTCCTGGACGGGGGGAGAGACCCAGTACTTC
TRBV7-2,TRBJ2-7,TRBD1,.,CASSPDRRTFYEQYF,TGTGCCAGCAGTCCGGACAGGAGGACTTTCTACGAGCAGTACTTC
TRBV3-1/TRBV3-2,TRBJ2-7,.,.,CASSHQSYEQYF,TGTGCCAGCAGCCACCAATCCTACGAGCAGTACTTC
TRBV11-2,TRBJ1-2,.,few,CASSPRTANYGYTF,TGTGCCAGCAGCCCGCGGACAGCTAACTATGGCTACACCTTC
TRBV7-8,TRBJ2-7,TRBD2,.,CASSPNRGRGTNEQYF,TGTGCCAGCAGCCCAAACCGTGGGAGAGGGACTAACGAGCAGTACTTC
TRBV24-1,TRBJ2-2,.,.,CATSDPRENTGELFF,TGTGCCACCAGTGATCCGCGGGAGAACACCGGGGAGCTGTTTTTT
TRBV10-1,TRBJ2-7,.,.,CASSPWGLDEQYF,TGCGCCAGCAGCCCTTGGGGGCTCGACGAGCAGTACTTC
TRBV6-5,TRBJ1-5,.,.,CASSYSGGGNQPQHF,TGTGCCAGCAGTTACTCAGGAGGGGGCAATCAGCCCCAGCATTTT
TRBV7-6,TRBJ2-1,.,.,CASSPRQFNEQFF,TGTGCCAGCAGCCCCAGACAGTTCAATGAGCAGTTCTTC
TRBV30,TRBJ1-2,.,.,CAWREDSYGYTF,TGTGCCTGGAGAGAGGACAGTTATGGCTACACCTTC